The T cell receptor (beta chain) under discussion was sequenced for a study of blood T cell repertoires in COVID-19. For the study at large: Acute-phase and convalescent COVID-19 samples originated in the United States, Italy and Spain. From T cells, B-cell-depleted T cells, or PBMCs came the material, which was cDNA or gDNA.

The CDR3 loop spans 14 amino acids. Germline V gene sequence: CDR1 MNHEY, CDR2 SMNVEV (reference sequence). Sequencing was performed with immunoSEQ multiplex PCR; in TCRdb, only in-frame clones are kept and a portion is missing. The repertoire holds roughly 150,000 clones, with around 82% as singletons. With respect to this clone: One junction end does not reproduce the germline sequence, and a read error may be involved.

Sequencing was performed on peripheral blood. V usage is TRBV27 and J usage is TRBJ2-1; the D gene is possibly TRBD2 (6 bases). The TCR originated in a woman in her 70s who had recovered from COVID-19. The CDR3 coding sequence is TGCGGTTTTGGGGGGAGACCCTCCTACAATGAGCAGTTCTTC. It is translated as CGFGGRPSYNEQFF.